These 23 T cell receptor beta chains originate from one sample sequenced in a study of blood T cells in healthy people across ages. A second PCR of roughly 6 to 12 cycles used a sample-barcoded 5' primer and a J-beta primer mix. TCRdb called the 5' RACE reads again in MiXCR, with one record for every CDR3 protein. The table lists fewer than 2,000,000 distinct CDR3 sequences, roughly 32% of them singletons, with about 10% in the top ten. Material: blood. These TCRs come from a woman in her twenties or thirties in good health.

The CDR3 region is CASSQQPLSPQHF. The CDR3 coding sequence is TGCGCCAGCAGCCAACAACCCCTCTCGCCCCAGCATTTT. The chain employs TRBV4-1 and TRBJ1-5; D call uncertain. The CDR3 extends over 13 amino acids. Germline assignment: CDR1 MGHRA and CDR2 YSYEKL. Trimming shortened V by 2 bases and J by 9 bases, and 11 bases separated the two germline ends.

A few counts support this clonotype. V and J are TRBV12-3 or TRBV12-4 and TRBJ1-1; D is unclear. This CDR3 spans 15 amino acids. The ends were cut back, 0 bases at V and 1 base at J, with 9 bases in the middle. The CDR3 loop is CASSLASARNTEAFF. The CDR3, as DNA: TGTGCCAGCAGTTTAGCATCGGCACGGAACACTGAAGCTTTCTTT.

This clonotype has only a few counts. V gene TRBV5-1 combines with J gene TRBJ2-1; 12 bases are shared with TRBD2. The J segment lost 9 bases and the V segment lost 3 bases, leaving 10 bases of the junction unmatched. CDR1 and CDR2 from the germline V gene are SGHRS and YFSETQ. The CDR3 runs 16 residues. As DNA, the CDR3 is TGCGCCAGCAGCTCTGGTGTGCTAGCGGGAGGGGTTGAGCAGTTCTTC. It yields the protein CASSSGVLAGGVEQFF.

The genes are TRBV11-2 and TRBJ2-4, with 11 nucleotides matching TRBD1. The closer fit of TRBJ2-7 to the DNA end suggests the J call may be wrong. CDR1 SGHAT and CDR2 FQNNGV come from the germline V gene. This CDR3 spans 14 amino acids. CDR3 residues: CASRRDRGAYEQYF. The CDR3 nucleotides are TGTGCCAGCAGGCGGGACAGGGGGGCTTACGAGCAGTACTTC.

Only a few counts were recorded for this clonotype. The DNA of the CDR3 is TGTGCCAGCGGTCCGACAAGGGTATGGGGCTACACCTTC. It specifies CASGPTRVWGYTF. The rearrangement links TRBV28 to TRBJ1-2; D remains ambiguous. The CDR3 spans 13 residues. Trimming left V 8 bases short and J 8 bases short, with 18 bases between. Germline V gene data show CDR1 as MDHEN and CDR2 as SYDVKM.

The chain carries TRBV4-1 and TRBJ2-1, with 10 bases aligning to TRBD2. The V and J ends lost 0 bases and 10 bases, in that order; junction bases with no gene match: 12. CDR1 and CDR2 (germline): MGHRA, YSYEKL. The CDR3 contains 17 residues. The CDR3 here is CASSQETSGNRASEQFF. CDR3 coding DNA: TGCGCCAGCAGCCAAGAAACTAGCGGGAACAGAGCTTCAGAGCAGTTCTTC.

This clonotype turned up a few times. J is TRBJ2-4 and V is TRBV6-1, with D hard to call. Germline V gives CDR1 MNHNS, CDR2 SASEGT. V dropped 2 bases and J dropped 15 bases, with 8 bases sitting between them. The CDR3 runs to 10 residues. This chain's CDR3 is CASSETNGYF. CDR3 in DNA: TGTGCCAGCAGTGAAACCAACGGGTACTTC.

This clonotype was seen many times. The rearrangement uses TRBV11-2 and TRBJ2-1; D is possibly TRBD2 (5 bases). This CDR3 comprises 13 residues. Trimming removed 1 base at V and 12 bases at J, with 13 bases between. CDR1 and CDR2 from the germline V gene are SGHAT and FQNNGV. The CDR3: CASSLGTRGRQFF. CDR3 sequence (DNA): TGTGCCAGCAGCTTAGGGACGAGAGGGCGGCAGTTCTTC.

This clonotype was observed a few times. The rearrangement joins TRBV27 to TRBJ2-4; a weak D match, TRBD2 (6 bases). From germline, CDR1 is MNHEY and CDR2 SMNVEV (reference sequence). The germline V and J ends were trimmed by 5 bases and 1 base, with 12 bases remaining between them. The CDR3 totals 15 residues. This CDR3 reads CASSRGRLAKNIQYF. DNA of the CDR3: TGTGCCAGCAGTCGGGGGAGGTTGGCCAAAAACATTCAGTACTTC.

This clonotype was observed a handful of times. In DNA, the CDR3 is TGTGCCAGCGGGACAGCGCACCCGGGCTACACCTTC. Translating gives CASGTAHPGYTF. The gene calls are TRBV27 and TRBJ1-2; 7 bases line up with TRBD1. Trimming cost V 8 bases and J 8 bases; bases outside gene matches: 8. The CDR3 covers 12 residues. Germline CDR1 MNHEY, CDR2 SMNVEV (reference sequence).

V gene TRBV2 combines with J gene TRBJ2-1; D not certain. CDR3 size: 11 residues. Trimming pared 3 bases from V and 10 bases from J, leaving 7 bases between. Per the germline V gene, CDR1 is SNHLY and CDR2 is FYNNEI. This CDR3 is CASSEYQEQFF. The CDR3 coding sequence is TGTGCCAGCAGTGAGTACCAAGAGCAGTTCTTC. The complete variable domain, with remaining parts taken from reference TRBV2 and TRBJ2-1, reads EPEVTQTPSHQVTQMGQEVILRCVPISNHLYFYWYRQILGQKVEFLVSFYNNEISEKSEIFDDQFSVERPDGSNFTLKIRSTKLEDSAMYFCASSEYQEQFFGPGTRLTVL.

As DNA, the CDR3 is TGTGCCAGCCGGCAGACGATAAACACCGGGGAGCTGTTTTTT. Translated, it gives CASRQTINTGELFF. The chain links TRBV2 to TRBJ2-2; D is ambiguous. Germline CDR1 SNHLY, CDR2 FYNNEI. There are 14 residues in the CDR3. The ends were cut back, 8 bases at V and 2 bases at J, with 12 bases in the middle. Full variable domain (outside the CDR3, taken from reference TRBV2 and TRBJ2-2): EPEVTQTPSHQVTQMGQEVILRCVPISNHLYFYWYRQILGQKVEFLVSFYNNEISEKSEIFDDQFSVERPDGSNFTLKIRSTKLEDSAMYFCASRQTINTGELFFGEGSRLTVL.

This clonotype was seen more than once but under ten times. This chain joins TRBV20-1 and TRBJ2-3, with D unclear. The CDR3 contains 14 residues. Germline CDR1 reads DFQATT; CDR2 reads SNEGSKA (reference sequence). V was cut by 5 bases and J by 0 bases, with 12 bases left in between. CDR3 loop: CSAQKGSSTDTQYF. The CDR3 DNA sequence: TGCAGTGCTCAGAAGGGCTCAAGCACAGATACGCAGTATTTT.

This rearrangement joins TRBV12-3 or TRBV12-4 to TRBJ2-3; a possible D gene is TRBD2 (5 bases). This CDR3 has 16 residues. Trimming removed 6 bases from V and 4 bases from J, with 20 bases in between. In DNA form, the CDR3 reads TGTGCCAGCAGCCCCACATGGACGGGAACGGCAGATACGCAGTATTTT. Translation: CASSPTWTGTADTQYF.

About this clonotype: The junction shows a germline mismatch at one end, possibly a read error. The chain joins TRBV20-1 to TRBJ1-2, with TRBD1 as a possible D gene (6 bases). The CDR3 loop spans 14 amino acids. The germline CDR1 and CDR2 sequences are DFQATT and SNEGSKA (reference sequence). CDR3 sequence reads: CNARDHSRDRCYTF. Written as DNA, the CDR3 is TGCAATGCTAGAGATCATAGTCGAGACAGGTGCTACACCTTC.

The CDR3 DNA is TGCAGTGCTAGCGGGAGGGTGAGTGAGCAGTTCTTC. As protein: CSASGRVSEQFF. The chain has TRBV20-1 and TRBJ2-1, with TRBD2 matching over 8 bases. The CDR3 runs 12 residues. V was clipped by 3 bases and J by 9 bases; unmatched bases: 4. Germline CDR1 DFQATT, CDR2 SNEGSKA (reference sequence).

On this clonotype itself: One end of the junction fails to match germline, which may point to a read error. The rearrangement uses TRBV2 and TRBJ2-7, with a weak D call TRBD1 (6 bases). Germline CDR1 and CDR2: SNHLY and FYNNEI. CDR3 length equals 11 residues. CDR3 coding DNA: TGTGCCAGAGGGACACCCTACGAGCGGTACTTC. Protein sequence: CARGTPYERYF.

A few counts support this clonotype. V usage is TRBV20-1 and J usage is TRBJ2-3; 8 nucleotides match TRBD2. V lost 0 bases to trimming and J lost 8 bases; unmatched junction nucleotides: 7. The CDR3 is 14 amino acids. Germline-derived CDR1 and CDR2 are DFQATT and SNEGSKA (reference sequence). CDR3 coding DNA: TGCAGTGCTAGAGATAAAGGGACTAGTGGTACGCAGTATTTT. Translation: CSARDKGTSGTQYF.

This clonotype has only a few counts. The chain uses TRBV24-1 and TRBJ2-3; 8 nucleotides agree with TRBD2. This CDR3 has 14 amino acids. The V gene end was trimmed by 6 bases and the J gene end by 0 bases; junction bases not matched to a gene: 1. Germline V gene lookup returns CDR1 KGHDR and CDR2 SFDVKD. CDR3 loop: CATSSSGSTDTQYF. The CDR3 region has the DNA TGTGCCACCAGTTCTAGCGGGAGCACAGATACGCAGTATTTT.

The chain is built from TRBV6-5 and TRBJ2-7; 7 positions agree with TRBD1. Germline-derived CDR1 and CDR2 are MNHEY and SVGAGI. This CDR3 region has 15 residues. V shed 7 bases, J shed 0 bases, and the junction held 9 bases outside the gene matches. DNA for the CDR3: TGTGCCAGCAAAGTTTCCGGGACAGCCTCCTACGAGCAGTACTTC. Translating gives CASKVSGTASYEQYF.

This CDR3 is CASSQASGRADYEQYF. The CDR3 DNA reads as TGCGCCAGCAGCCAAGCTAGCGGGAGGGCCGACTACGAGCAGTACTTC. This chain connects TRBV4-1 to TRBJ2-7, with 12 bases matching TRBD2. V shed 1 base, J shed 3 bases, and the junction held 4 bases outside the gene matches. CDR3 length equals 16 residues. Germline CDR1 is MGHRA and CDR2 is YSYEKL.

The V and J genes are TRBV5-5 and TRBJ1-1; 9 positions match TRBD1. Germline V gives CDR1 SGHKS, CDR2 YYEKEE (reference sequence). The CDR3 contains 17 residues. V dropped 4 bases and J dropped 4; count of bases not matched to a gene: 14. DNA of the CDR3: TGTGCCAGCAGCCCTGACCCGGGACAGGGATCTGGCACTGAAGCTTTCTTT. Translated: CASSPDPGQGSGTEAFF.

This clonotype has ten or more counts. The chain is built from TRBV29-1 and TRBJ2-5; 7 positions agree with TRBD1. Looked up from germline, CDR1 is SQVTM and CDR2 is ANQGSEA. The ends lost 8 bases at V and 5 bases at J; junction bases unmatched: 11. This CDR3 is built from 13 residues. In nucleotides, the CDR3 is TGCAGCACCCAGACAGGGCGAGGGGAGACCCAGTACTTC. This codes for CSTQTGRGETQYF.